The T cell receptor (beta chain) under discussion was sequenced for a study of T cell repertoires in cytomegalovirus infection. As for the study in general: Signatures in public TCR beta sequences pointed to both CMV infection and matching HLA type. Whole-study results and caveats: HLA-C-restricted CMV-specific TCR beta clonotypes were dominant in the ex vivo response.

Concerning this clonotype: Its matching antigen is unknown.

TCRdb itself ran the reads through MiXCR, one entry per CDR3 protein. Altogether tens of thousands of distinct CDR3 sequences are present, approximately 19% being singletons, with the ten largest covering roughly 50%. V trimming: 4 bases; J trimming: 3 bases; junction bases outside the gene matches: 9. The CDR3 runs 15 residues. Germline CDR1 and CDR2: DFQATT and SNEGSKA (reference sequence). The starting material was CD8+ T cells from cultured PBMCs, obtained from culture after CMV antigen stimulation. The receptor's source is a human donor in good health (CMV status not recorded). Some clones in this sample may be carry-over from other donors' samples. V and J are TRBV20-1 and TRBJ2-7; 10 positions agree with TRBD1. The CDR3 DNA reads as TGCAGTGCTACCGTCCCTGACAGGGGGCTCTACGAGCAGTACTTC. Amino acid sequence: CSATVPDRGLYEQYF.